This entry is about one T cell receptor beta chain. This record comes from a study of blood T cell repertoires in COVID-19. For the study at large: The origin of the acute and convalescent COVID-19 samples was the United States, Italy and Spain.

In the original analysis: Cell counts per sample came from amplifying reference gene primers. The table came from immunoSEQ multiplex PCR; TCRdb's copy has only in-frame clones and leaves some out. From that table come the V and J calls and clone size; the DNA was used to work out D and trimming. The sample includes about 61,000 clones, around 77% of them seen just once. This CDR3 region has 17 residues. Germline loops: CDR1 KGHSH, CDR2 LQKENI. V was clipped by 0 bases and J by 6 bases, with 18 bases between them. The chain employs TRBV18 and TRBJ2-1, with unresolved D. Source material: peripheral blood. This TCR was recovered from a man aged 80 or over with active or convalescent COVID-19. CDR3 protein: CASSPPSTDLGGNEQFF. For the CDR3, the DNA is TGTGCCAGCTCACCACCGTCAACAGATTTAGGTGGCAATGAGCAGTTCTTC.